The 25 T cell receptor beta chains below were found in one sample sequenced in a study of CD4 T cells in relation to SARS-CoV-2 and coronaviruses. CD4+ T cells from unexposed donors were obtained before the COVID-19 pandemic (2011-2018). Generated by immunoSEQ multiplex PCR, the TCRdb table keeps only in-frame clones and is missing some. The data hold 65,000 or so clones, with more than 75% observed a single time. The sample taken for sequencing was memory CD4+ T cells from PBMCs. The source is a human donor in good health.

The genes are TRBV30 and TRBJ2-2; a weak D match, TRBD2 (6 bases). This CDR3 has 14 amino acids. CDR1 and CDR2 from the germline V gene are GTSNPN and SVGIG (reference sequence). The ends were cut back, 0 bases at V and 4 bases at J, with 9 bases in the middle. This CDR3 reads CAWSVQGGTGELFF. The CDR3 region has the DNA TGTGCCTGGAGTGTGCAGGGAGGCACCGGGGAGCTGTTTTTT. Based on the CDR3 plus reference TRBV30 and TRBJ2-2, the full variable domain is SQTIHQWPATLVQPVGSPLSLECTVEGTSNPNLYWYRQAAGRGLQLLFYSVGIGQISSEVPQNLSASRPQDRQFILSSKKLLLSDSGFYLCAWSVQGGTGELFFGEGSRLTVL.

The rearrangement links TRBV9 to TRBJ2-2; 9 bases map to TRBD1. The CDR3 runs 16 residues. Per germline, CDR1 SGDLS and CDR2 YYNGEE. Trimming removed 0 bases from V and 5 bases from J; junction bases left unmatched: 5. As DNA, the CDR3 is TGTGCCAGCAGCGTAGTTGACAGGGGGGTAACCGGGGAGCTGTTTTTT. Translated, it gives CASSVVDRGVTGELFF.

DNA of the CDR3: TGTGCCAGCAGTGAAGAAAGGACAGGGAACACCGGGGAGCTGTTTTTT. Its protein is CASSEERTGNTGELFF. The chain carries TRBV2 and TRBJ2-2, with 7 bases lining up with TRBD1. Germline V gene lookup returns CDR1 SNHLY and CDR2 FYNNEI. Germline trimming cut 1 base from V and 1 base from J; bases unmatched to any gene: 3. This CDR3 spans 16 amino acids. The entire variable domain, with the rest obtained from reference TRBV2 and TRBJ2-2, is as follows: EPEVTQTPSHQVTQMGQEVILRCVPISNHLYFYWYRQILGQKVEFLVSFYNNEISEKSEIFDDQFSVERPDGSNFTLKIRSTKLEDSAMYFCASSEERTGNTGELFFGEGSRLTVL.

The rearrangement links TRBV14 to TRBJ1-6; the D gene is possibly TRBD1 (5 bases). Germline V CDR1 and CDR2: SGHDN, FVKESK. The CDR3 contains 15 residues. V dropped 3 bases and J dropped 10 bases, with 16 bases sitting between them. The CDR3 region is CASSHRQLAGSPLHF. CDR3 sequence (DNA): TGTGCCAGCAGCCATAGACAGCTAGCTGGCTCACCCCTCCACTTT.

The CDR3 sequence: CAINQDTNYGYTF. In nucleotides, the CDR3 is TGTGCCATCAACCAGGACACTAACTATGGCTACACCTTC. This rearrangement joins TRBV10-3 to TRBJ1-2; tentative D call: TRBD1 (5 bases). The CDR3 is 13 residues long. Germline V lookup: CDR1 ENHRY, CDR2 SYGVKD. Trimming stripped 7 bases from V and 0 bases from J, with 9 bases between.

The chain links TRBV7-3 to TRBJ1-6; 10 positions agree with TRBD1. Germline-derived CDR1 and CDR2 are SGHTA and FQGTGA. After removal of 5 bases from V and 13 bases from J, the junction contained 5 bases not matched to a gene. The CDR3 loop spans 13 amino acids. CDR3 DNA: TGTGCCAGCAGCCCGGGACAGGGGACCCCCCTCCACTTT. Its protein product is CASSPGQGTPLHF.

The V call is TRBV10-3, the J call TRBJ1-1, with 7 nucleotides matching TRBD1. Trimming cost V 5 bases and J 0 bases; bases outside gene matches: 3. Germline V CDR1 and CDR2: ENHRY, SYGVKD. The CDR3 loop spans 14 amino acids. The CDR3 coding sequence is TGTGCCATCAGTACCAGGGGGGTGAACACTGAAGCTTTCTTT. Protein product: CAISTRGVNTEAFF.

The chain carries TRBV28 and TRBJ2-7; 9 bases line up with TRBD1. The J segment lost 5 bases and the V segment lost 4 bases, leaving 9 bases of the junction unmatched. The CDR3 has 15 residues. Germline lookup yields CDR1 MDHEN and CDR2 SYDVKM. The DNA for the CDR3 is TGTGCCAGCAGTTCGACCGGGACAGGGTTGGACGAGCAGTACTTC. Residues: CASSSTGTGLDEQYF.

V gene TRBV4-1 combines with J gene TRBJ1-4; unclear D gene. V gave up 1 base and J gave up 4 bases, with 10 bases separating them. This CDR3 spans 15 amino acids. CDR1 is MGHRA, CDR2 YSYEKL, per germline. CDR3 loop: CASSQVQLSNEKLFF. CDR3 coding DNA: TGCGCCAGCAGCCAAGTGCAGTTAAGTAATGAAAAACTGTTTTTT.

The chain recombines TRBV28 with TRBJ1-2, with D possibly TRBD1 on 6 matching bases. Trimming removed 2 bases at V and 8 bases at J, with 12 bases between. The CDR3 covers 13 residues. CDR1 is MDHEN, CDR2 SYDVKM, per germline. Here the CDR3 DNA reads TGTGCCAGCAGTTTAGGGGGGCATCGGGGCTACACCTTC. Amino acids: CASSLGGHRGYTF.

The CDR3 region is CASSGGLREGTYNEQFF. The CDR3 DNA sequence: TGTGCCAGCAGCGGCGGACTCCGGGAGGGCACCTACAATGAGCAGTTCTTC. The chain combines TRBV9 with TRBJ2-1; 8 nucleotides line up with TRBD2. The ends lost 3 bases at V and 2 bases at J; junction bases unmatched: 10. The CDR3 contains 17 residues. Germline-derived CDR1 and CDR2 are SGDLS and YYNGEE.

The chain has TRBV10-1 and TRBJ2-7; weak D call: TRBD2 (5 bases). This CDR3 comprises 11 residues. CDR1 is WNHNN, CDR2 SYGVQD, per germline (reference sequence). The V and J ends lost 7 bases and 12 bases respectively, with 16 bases between them. This CDR3 is CASNGSYEGYF. In DNA form, the CDR3 reads TGCGCCAGCAACGGCTCGTACGAGGGGTACTTC.

The gene calls are TRBV30 and TRBJ2-1; tentative D call: TRBD2 (5 bases). The CDR3 contains 15 residues. CDR1 is GTSNPN and CDR2 is SVGIG in the germline V gene (reference sequence). The germline V and J ends were trimmed by 0 bases and 2 bases, with 11 bases remaining between them. CDR3: CAWSVSSGAYNEQFF. The DNA of the CDR3 is TGTGCCTGGAGTGTTTCAAGCGGAGCCTACAATGAGCAGTTCTTC.

This chain joins TRBV7-8 and TRBJ1-1; 7 bases align to TRBD1. The CDR3 has 13 residues. The J segment lost 8 bases and the V segment lost 5 bases, leaving 8 bases of the junction unmatched. Germline V lookup: CDR1 SGHVS, CDR2 FQNEAQ. The CDR3: CASSRTRGSEAFF. As DNA, the CDR3 is TGTGCCAGCAGCCGAACCAGGGGGTCCGAAGCTTTCTTT.

The chain uses TRBV5-4 and TRBJ1-2, with TRBD1 identical over 7 bases. CDR1 is SGHNT and CDR2 is YYREEE in the germline V gene (reference sequence). CDR3 size: 12 residues. Trimming removed 9 bases from V and 0 bases from J; junction bases left unmatched: 2. The CDR3 is CAMRGPNYGYTF. In DNA, the CDR3 is TGTGCCATGAGGGGGCCTAACTATGGCTACACCTTC.

The chain couples TRBV2 to TRBJ2-3; 7 bases line up with TRBD1. This CDR3 region has 14 residues. Germline lookup yields CDR1 SNHLY and CDR2 FYNNEI. Unmatched junction bases numbered 9, after V lost 5 bases and J lost 7 bases. The DNA of the CDR3 is TGTGCCAGCAGTTCCCAGGGGGTTGAGAATACGCAGTATTTT. Its translation is CASSSQGVENTQYF.

The V call is TRBV10-3, the J call TRBJ1-2; the D is unclear. Germline-derived CDR1 and CDR2 are ENHRY and SYGVKD. V was clipped by 2 bases and J by 4 bases, with 17 bases between them. This CDR3 has 16 residues. CDR3 residues: CAISEDVSRILYGYTF. CDR3 DNA sequence: TGTGCCATCAGTGAGGACGTCAGCAGGATCCTCTATGGCTACACCTTC.

The gene calls are TRBV6-5 and TRBJ2-5, with D perhaps matching TRBD1 (6 bases). The CDR3 has 15 amino acids. V shed 7 bases and J shed 5 bases, with 20 bases lying between them. Looked up from germline, CDR1 is MNHEY and CDR2 is SVGAGI. CDR3 sequence: CASTPELGAGETQYF. In DNA form, the CDR3 reads TGTGCCAGCACCCCGGAACTGGGGGCAGGCGAGACCCAGTACTTC.

This chain connects TRBV20-1 to TRBJ1-4; no firm D call. The CDR3 covers 10 residues. Germline V CDR1 and CDR2: DFQATT, SNEGSKA (reference sequence). Trimming took 7 bases from V and 6 from J, leaving 6 bases between them. CDR3 nucleotide sequence: TGCAGTGTTTGGGATGAAAAACTGTTTTTT. Its protein is CSVWDEKLFF.

There are a few counts of this clone. The gene calls are TRBV7-2 and TRBJ1-6; 8 bases agree with TRBD1. V trimming: 3 bases; J trimming: 2 bases; junction bases outside the gene matches: 9. Germline-derived CDR1 and CDR2 are SGHTA and FQGNSA. The CDR3 length is 18 residues. As DNA, the CDR3 is TGTGCCAGCAGCTTCAGGGGGCAGCGGGTGACCTATAATTCACCCCTCCACTTT. Translating gives CASSFRGQRVTYNSPLHF.

The rearrangement joins TRBV2 to TRBJ2-7, with 12 positions matching TRBD1. With V trimmed by 8 bases and J by 6 bases, 8 bases remained unmatched. Germline V lookup: CDR1 SNHLY, CDR2 FYNNEI. The CDR3 sequence is 14 residues long. Written as DNA, the CDR3 is TGTGCCAGCCGCAGGGACAGGGGGCCCCTCGAGCAGTACTTC. Its translation is CASRRDRGPLEQYF.

The chain has TRBV10-3 and TRBJ1-6; D unresolved. Germline V gene data show CDR1 as ENHRY and CDR2 as SYGVKD. The CDR3 has 15 residues. The V gene lost 0 bases and the J gene lost 10 bases, with 13 bases spanning the gap. The CDR3 DNA reads TGTGCCATCAGTGAGTCCACAGAAAGCCTATCACCCCTCCACTTT. Translation gives CAISESTESLSPLHF.

The genes are TRBV2 and TRBJ2-7, with 11 bases fitting TRBD1. J was trimmed by 2 bases and V by 6 bases; bases with no gene match: 6. This CDR3 contains 15 residues. CDR1 and CDR2 from the germline V gene are SNHLY and FYNNEI. The chain's CDR3 is CASRPGQGVPYEQYF. The CDR3 DNA sequence: TGTGCCAGCAGGCCGGGACAGGGGGTCCCCTACGAGCAGTACTTC.

CDR3 in amino acids: CASSLSNEQFF. CDR3 nucleotides: TGTGCCAGCAGCCTGAGCAATGAGCAGTTCTTC. The V call is TRBV3-1 (or the pseudogene TRBV3-2), the J call TRBJ2-1; D is unclear. The CDR3 spans 11 residues. Germline V CDR1 and CDR2: LGHDT, YNNKEL (reference sequence). Trimming left V 4 bases short and J 6 bases short, with 4 bases between.

The gene calls are TRBV10-3 and TRBJ2-7, with TRBD1 matching over 8 bases. This CDR3 spans 17 amino acids. V trimming: 4 bases; J trimming: 0 bases; junction bases outside the gene matches: 11. Germline V gene lookup returns CDR1 ENHRY and CDR2 SYGVKD. CDR3 coding DNA: TGTGCCATCAGTGCGAGGTCAGGGGGCCGGTCCTCCTACGAGCAGTACTTC. It is translated as CAISARSGGRSSYEQYF.